The clone carrying this TCR beta chain was seen a few times. The PCR had 60 Vbeta and 13 Jbeta primers. Generated by immunoSEQ multiplex PCR, the TCRdb table keeps only in-frame clones and is missing some. The sample lists 65,000 or so clones, approximately 60% occurring once. This specimen comes from a study of cytomegalovirus exposure and HLA in healthy donors. V was pared by 3 bases and J by 4 bases, with 2 bases of the junction left unmatched. The CDR3 is 15 amino acids. CDR1 and CDR2 (germline): SGHTS, YDEGEE. The source material was PBMCs. The chain uses TRBV5-8 and TRBJ2-7, with 15 bases identical to TRBD2. The sequence derives from a man aged 30 to 39 in good health and CMV-seronegative. The CDR3: CASSWGLAGGYEQYF. The CDR3 DNA is TGTGCCAGCAGCTGGGGACTAGCGGGGGGATACGAGCAGTACTTC.